This TCR beta chain came from a study of blood T cell repertoires in COVID-19. Overall study: Both acute and convalescent COVID-19 samples were obtained from the United States, Italy and Spain.

Ages ranged from 18 to 89 years, with residence in about two dozen US areas. The V gene's germline CDR1 is SEHNR and CDR2 FQNEAQ (reference sequence). The CDR3 loop spans 13 amino acids. Trimming at V came to 10 bases and at J to 1 base, leaving 4 bases not matched to a gene. Study processing details: Amplifying reference gene primers gave estimates of nucleated cell counts. Repertoires were generated with immunoSEQ multiplex PCR, while TCRdb's copy carries only in-frame clones and drops some. The DNA was the basis for D and trimming; V, J and clone size are from that table. The sample lists a few hundred thousand clones, roughly 87% occurring once.

The TCR sequence derives from a woman in her 30s who had recovered from COVID-19. The chain combines TRBV7-9 with TRBJ2-5, with TRBD2 matching over 9 bases. The source material was PBMCs or T cells enriched from blood (not recorded which). The DNA of the CDR3 is TGTGCCACGAATAGCGGGGGCCAAGAGACCCAGTACTTC. Its translation: CATNSGGQETQYF.